Listed below are T cell receptor beta chains from one sample, sequenced in a study of CD8+ T cells in alopecia areata. Only in-frame clones appear in the TCRdb table, and some are missing; sequencing was by immunoSEQ multiplex PCR. The sample includes more than 75,000 clones, around 45% seen only once; the top ten take approximately 1.5%. The specimen was CD4+ T cells sorted from blood. All receptors derive from a human donor with alopecia areata. Both conserved end residues are part of each CDR3. A D gene is named only where the DNA matches it firmly. Clone size, where shown, is once, few, many, or a class for clones that have expanded.

v_gene,j_gene,abundance,d_gene,CDR3nt,CDR3aa
TRBV7-9,TRBJ2-7,-,TRBD1,TGTGCCAGCAGCTTCCTGGGACAGGGTGTAGAGCAGTACTTC,CASSFLGQGVEQYF
TRBV15,TRBJ2-5,-,-,TGTGCCACCAGCAGAGATAAGGGGTGGGCCAACCAAGAGACCCAGTACTTC,CATSRDKGWANQETQYF
TRBV18,TRBJ1-4,few,-,TGTGCCAGCTCACCTTCAGGACTCATCCGTAATGAAAAACTGTTTTTT,CASSPSGLIRNEKLFF
TRBV30,TRBJ1-2,-,-,TGTGCCTGGAGTGTACAGGAAAGGGCGGGCTACACCTTC,CAWSVQERAGYTF
TRBV30,TRBJ2-3,few,TRBD2,TGTGCCTGGAGTCGACTAGCGGGTAACACAGATACGCAGTATTTT,CAWSRLAGNTDTQYF
TRBV5-1,TRBJ2-5,-,TRBD1,TGCGCCAGCAGCTTGGGAGAGACAGGGGGAGTGGAGACCCAGTACTTC,CASSLGETGGVETQYF
TRBV6-5,TRBJ2-3,-,TRBD2,TGTGCCAGCAGTTACCCTACCGGGACTAGCGTAGATACGCAGTATTTT,CASSYPTGTSVDTQYF
TRBV27,TRBJ1-1,once,-,TGTGCCAGCAGCCCATCCTCGGGAGGGGCAGGGGAAAGGGCTTTCTTT,CASSPSSGGAGERAFF
TRBV5-1,TRBJ2-5,once,-,TGCGCCAGCAGCTTGGCGATGGAGACCCAGTACTTC,CASSLAMETQYF
TRBV6-6,TRBJ1-2,few,-,TGTGCCAGCAGTTCCCTCAGGTCCAACTATGGCTACACCTTC,CASSSLRSNYGYTF
TRBV2,TRBJ2-2,few,TRBD1,TGTGCCAGCAGGGGGACAGGGGGTTTCACCGGGGAGCTGTTTTTT,CASRGTGGFTGELFF
TRBV5-4,TRBJ1-1,-,-,TGTGCCAGCAGCTTGTTGTATGTGGGGGGGGACACTGAAGCTTTCTTT,CASSLLYVGGDTEAFF
TRBV18,TRBJ2-1,few,TRBD2,TGTGCCAGCTCACCGCGGACTAGCGGAAACAATGAGCAGTTCTTC,CASSPRTSGNNEQFF
TRBV7-6,TRBJ2-2,once,-,TGTGCCAGCAGCCCTGGGCTGCTCCACACCGGGGAGCTGTTTTTT,CASSPGLLHTGELFF
TRBV2,TRBJ1-2,-,TRBD1,TGTGCCAGCAGTGAAGTGGACAGGTCATATGGCTACACCTTC,CASSEVDRSYGYTF
TRBV5-6,TRBJ1-6,-,TRBD1,TGTGCCAGCAGCTTGGTAGGGGGCTTGAATTCACCCCTCCACTTT,CASSLVGGLNSPLHF
TRBV4-3,TRBJ2-3,-,TRBD2,TGCGCCAGCAGCCAAGTAGGGACTAGCGGGGGCGCAGATACGCAGTATTTT,CASSQVGTSGGADTQYF
TRBV5-1,TRBJ2-7,few,TRBD1,TGCGCCAGCAGCGAGGGACAGGGGGATGGCGAGCAGTACTTC,CASSEGQGDGEQYF
TRBV27,TRBJ2-5,few,-,TGTGCCAGCAGTCTGTACTACCAAGAGACCCAGTACTTC,CASSLYYQETQYF
TRBV18,TRBJ2-3,few,-,TGTGCCAGCTCACCTGCTAGCAGCGATACGCAGTATTTT,CASSPASSDTQYF
TRBV7-2,TRBJ2-5,-,TRBD2,TGTGCCAGCAGCTTCCAAACTAGCGGGGGGGCCGGAGAGACCCAGTACTTC,CASSFQTSGGAGETQYF
TRBV6-5,TRBJ2-6,-,-,TGTGCCAGTGCCAGGGTGGCTGGAGGGGCCAACGTCCTGACTTTC,CASARVAGGANVLTF
TRBV7-8,TRBJ2-7,few,TRBD1,TGTGCCAGCAGCGCACCGGGACAGGTCTCCTACGAGCAGTACTTC,CASSAPGQVSYEQYF
TRBV29-1,TRBJ2-7,-,-,TGCAGCGTTGGGGCAGAGTCCTACGAGCAGTACTTC,CSVGAESYEQYF
TRBV18,TRBJ2-5,few,TRBD2,TGTGCCAGCTCCTCACTAGCGGGAGGACAAGAGACCCAGTACTTC,CASSSLAGGQETQYF
TRBV7-3,TRBJ2-3,-,-,TGTGCCAGCAGCTTTACTAGCTACACAGATACGCAGTATTTT,CASSFTSYTDTQYF
TRBV6-6,TRBJ1-2,-,TRBD1,TGTGCCAGCAGTCCGACAGGGGACTATGGCTACACCTTC,CASSPTGDYGYTF
TRBV18,TRBJ1-2,once,TRBD1,TGTGCCAGCTCACGTGGGACAGATAACTATGGCTACACCTTC,CASSRGTDNYGYTF
TRBV14,TRBJ2-7,-,-,TGTGCCAGCAGCCAAGAAACAGCGGTACTCTCCTACGAGCAGTACTTC,CASSQETAVLSYEQYF
TRBV14,TRBJ2-7,few,TRBD1,TGTGCCAGCAGCCAGCGGACAGGGAACTCCTACGAGCAGTACTTC,CASSQRTGNSYEQYF
TRBV7-2,TRBJ2-1,few,TRBD2,TGTGCCAGCAGCTCCGAACCGGGACTAAAGCAGTTCTTC,CASSSEPGLKQFF
TRBV4-3,TRBJ1-5,few,-,TGCGCCAGCAGCCAAGATTTGGGGGGTCATCAGCCCCAGCATTTT,CASSQDLGGHQPQHF
TRBV15,TRBJ1-4,few,TRBD1,TGTGCCACCAGCGCGCACGGGACAGATAATGAAAAACTGTTTTTT,CATSAHGTDNEKLFF
TRBV5-1,TRBJ2-7,-,TRBD1,TGCGCCAGCAGCCCCGGGACAGCTGAGGACGAGCAGTACTTC,CASSPGTAEDEQYF
TRBV5-4,TRBJ2-3,-,-,TGTGCCAGCAGCTTGGTGCCAGATACGCAGTATTTT,CASSLVPDTQYF
TRBV30,TRBJ2-7,-,TRBD1,TGTGCCTGGGGAGGGGCCAGGGGGCTTCGGGTTAAATACGAGCAGTACTTC,CAWGGARGLRVKYEQYF
TRBV2,TRBJ2-5,once,TRBD2,TGTGCCGTACTTATCCGCCTCAGCGGGAGTATCGCGGAGACCCAGTACTTC,CAVLIRLSGSIAETQYF
TRBV27,TRBJ1-2,-,-,TGTGCCAGCAGGATCCGGGACGGACCGTATGGCTACACCTTC,CASRIRDGPYGYTF
TRBV20-1,TRBJ2-5,few,-,TGCAGTGCTCAACACCAAGAGACCCAGTACTTC,CSAQHQETQYF
TRBV6-6,TRBJ2-3,few,TRBD2,TGTGCCAGCAAGACTAGCGGGAGGACAGATACGCAGTATTTT,CASKTSGRTDTQYF
TRBV7-2,TRBJ2-7,-,TRBD1,TGTGCCAGCAGCTTACGACAGGGGGTAGGCGAGCAGTACTTC,CASSLRQGVGEQYF
TRBV28,TRBJ2-6,medium-sized,-,TGTGCCAGCTATGGGAGCCTCTCTGGGGCCAACGTCCTGACTTTC,CASYGSLSGANVLTF
TRBV7-3,TRBJ2-3,-,TRBD2,TGTGCCAGCAGCTTGGGGACTAGTCCTTATACGCAGTATTTT,CASSLGTSPYTQYF
TRBV30,TRBJ2-3,-,TRBD1,TGTGCCTGGACCCTCGACAGGGTCGGCACAGATACGCAGTATTTT,CAWTLDRVGTDTQYF
TRBV18,TRBJ1-2,-,TRBD1,TGTGCCAGCTCACCAGGACAGGGGGCTTATGGCTACACCTTC,CASSPGQGAYGYTF
TRBV5-1,TRBJ2-3,-,-,TGCGCCAGCAGCTTTTATGGCAGAAGCACAGATACGCAGTATTTT,CASSFYGRSTDTQYF
TRBV23-1,TRBJ1-1,-,-,TGCGCCAGCAGTCTATGGAAGGGACCCGACCTAGAAGCTTTCTTT,CASSLWKGPDLEAFF
TRBV5-6,TRBJ2-5,-,-,TGTGCCAGCAGCTCCACATTCTCAGGAGGGGAGACCCAGTACTTC,CASSSTFSGGETQYF